The 32 T cell receptor beta chains below all came from one sample that was sequenced in a study of shared clonotypes between healthy human individuals. Terminally differentiated effector memory CD45RA+ cells were left out of the naive CD8 fraction, which was CD45RO-negative and positively selected for CCR7. Sequenced by immunoSEQ multiplex PCR; TCRdb stores in-frame clones only, minus some. The sample gives about 2.2 million clones, 93% of which show up once; about 1.7% is in the top ten. The sample consisted of naive CD8+ T cells from PBMCs. The source of these receptors is a man between 18 and 35 years old in good health. Some clones in this sample may be carry-over from other donors' samples.

This chain connects TRBV28 to TRBJ2-7; 11 nucleotides align to TRBD2. The CDR3 is 16 residues long. Germline V gene data show CDR1 as MDHEN and CDR2 as SYDVKM. The ends lost 2 bases at V and 2 bases at J; junction bases unmatched: 5. CDR3 sequence: CASSLAGLAGAYEQYF. For the CDR3, the DNA is TGTGCCAGCAGTTTAGCCGGACTAGCGGGTGCCTACGAGCAGTACTTC.

The J gene is TRBJ1-5, the V gene TRBV19, with D possibly TRBD1 on 6 matching bases. Germline lookup yields CDR1 LNHDA and CDR2 SQIVND (reference sequence). This CDR3 is built from 17 residues. Trimming shortened V by 7 bases and J by 0 bases, and 19 bases separated the two germline ends. The CDR3 spells CASNDFGGTFSNQPQHF. The CDR3 DNA is TGTGCCAGTAACGATTTCGGGGGGACATTTAGCAATCAGCCCCAGCATTTT. Full variable domain (outside the CDR3, taken from reference TRBV19 and TRBJ1-5): DGGITQSPKYLFRKEGQNVTLSCEQNLNHDAMYWYRQDPGQGLRLIYYSQIVNDFQKGDIAEGYSVSREKKESFPLTVTSAQKNPTAFYLCASNDFGGTFSNQPQHFGDGTRLSIL.

The CDR3 sequence: CASSDLAGYTDTQYF. The CDR3 DNA is TGTGCCAGCAGTGATTTAGCGGGGTACACAGATACGCAGTATTTT. The genes are TRBV6-1 and TRBJ2-3; 8 positions match TRBD2. The germline CDR1 and CDR2 sequences are MNHNS and SASEGT. The CDR3 extends over 15 amino acids. J was trimmed by 2 bases and V by 3 bases; bases with no gene match: 4.

As DNA, the CDR3 is TGTGCCAGCAGTTACCAGGACGCTTACAGCAATCAGCCCCAGCATTTT. This codes for CASSYQDAYSNQPQHF. The V gene is TRBV6-6, the J gene TRBJ1-5; D call uncertain. V dropped 2 bases and J dropped 1 base, with 12 bases sitting between them. This CDR3 contains 16 residues. CDR1 is MNHNY, CDR2 SVGAGI, per germline (reference sequence).

The CDR3 DNA is TGTGCCAGCAGCTACGACTCTGATATAGCGGGAGGCATTCAGTACGAGCAGTACTTC. Its protein is CASSYDSDIAGGIQYEQYF. V is TRBV5-8 and J is TRBJ2-7, with TRBD2 matching 10 bases. CDR1 SGHTS and CDR2 YDEGEE come from the germline V gene. This CDR3 region has 19 residues. With V trimmed by 3 bases and J by 4 bases, 19 bases remained unmatched.

The chain carries TRBV7-2 and TRBJ2-3, with 7 bases that match TRBD2. The J segment lost 2 bases and the V segment lost 0 bases, leaving 2 bases of the junction unmatched. The germline V gene has CDR1 SGHTA and CDR2 FQGNSA. The CDR3 sequence is 15 residues long. In nucleotides, the CDR3 is TGTGCCAGCAGCTTAGCCGAGCGGGACACAGATACGCAGTATTTT. This encodes CASSLAERDTDTQYF.

The V gene is TRBV4-2, the J gene TRBJ1-2; 9 bases line up with TRBD1. J gave up 1 base and V 3 bases, and 6 bases lay outside the gene matches. Germline V gives CDR1 LGHNA, CDR2 YNFKEQ. This CDR3 contains 16 residues. The CDR3 region has the DNA TGTGCCAGCAGCCAGGGGACAGGGAGTAATAACTATGGCTACACCTTC. Translation: CASSQGTGSNNYGYTF.

Note on this clone: Other DNA sequences within the sample encode an identical CDR3. The V and J genes are TRBV9 and TRBJ2-5, with D unclear. The CDR3 length is 14 residues. V lost 0 bases and J lost 2, with 8 bases in between. Germline V gene lookup returns CDR1 SGDLS and CDR2 YYNGEE. CDR3 protein: CASSVDSGQETQYF. The CDR3 DNA reads TGTGCCAGCAGCGTAGATTCAGGTCAAGAGACCCAGTACTTC.

J is TRBJ2-7 and V is TRBV10-3; D is undetermined. The length of the CDR3 is 14 residues. The V and J ends lost 1 base and 4 bases respectively, with 11 bases between them. Germline V CDR1 and CDR2: ENHRY, SYGVKD. CDR3 bases: TGTGCCATCAGTGAGTTCGCACTGCCTTACGAGCAGTACTTC. Encoded protein: CAISEFALPYEQYF.

The chain is built from TRBV19 and TRBJ2-7, with D perhaps assigned TRBD1 or TRBD2 (5 bases each). V was clipped by 2 bases and J by 4 bases, with 12 bases between them. The V gene's germline CDR1 is LNHDA and CDR2 SQIVND (reference sequence). The CDR3 covers 14 residues. The CDR3 DNA reads as TGTGCCAGTAGTATACGGGACGGAAGGTACGAGCAGTACTTC. Translating it yields CASSIRDGRYEQYF.

The chain is built from TRBV13 and TRBJ1-2; D is possibly TRBD1 (5 bases). The V gene lost 1 base and the J gene lost 7 bases, with 13 bases spanning the gap. Looked up from germline, CDR1 is PRHDT and CDR2 is FYEKMQ (reference sequence). The CDR3 sequence is 14 residues long. CDR3 bases: TGTGCCAGCAGCTTAGTAGCGGGGCATGGTGGCTACACCTTC. Translation gives CASSLVAGHGGYTF.

The chain couples TRBV27 to TRBJ2-5; 7 bases fit TRBD2. V shed 6 bases, J shed 5 bases, and the junction held 12 bases outside the gene matches. Per germline, CDR1 MNHEY and CDR2 SMNVEV (reference sequence). The CDR3 contains 15 residues. CDR3 nucleotides: TGTGCCAGCAGCCTGACTAGCTGGGTGCGTGAGACCCAGTACTTC. It yields the protein CASSLTSWVRETQYF.

This clone was seen a few times. The V call is TRBV7-9, the J call TRBJ1-1; no firm D call. Germline assignment: CDR1 SEHNR and CDR2 FQNEAQ (reference sequence). The CDR3 length is 13 residues. Trimming removed 5 bases at V and 5 bases at J, with 12 bases between. The chain's CDR3 is CASSANLGTEAFF. The CDR3 coding sequence is TGTGCCAGCAGCGCCAACCTGGGAACTGAAGCTTTCTTT.

V and J are TRBV4-3 and TRBJ1-1; unclear D gene. The V and J ends lost 4 bases and 5 bases respectively, with 14 bases between them. Germline-derived CDR1 and CDR2 are LGHNA and YSLEER. This CDR3 has 14 amino acids. CDR3 sequence reads: CASSPTRARTEAFF. The CDR3 DNA reads as TGCGCCAGCAGCCCGACCAGAGCGCGGACTGAAGCTTTCTTT.

J is TRBJ2-1 and V is TRBV9, with 11 bases fitting TRBD2. The CDR3 is 17 residues long. Germline assignment: CDR1 SGDLS and CDR2 YYNGEE. The trim removed 4 bases at V and 7 bases at J, leaving 13 bases unmatched. The CDR3 loop is CASSPIAGGYVRNEQFF. The CDR3 DNA reads as TGTGCCAGCAGCCCCATAGCGGGAGGGTACGTTAGGAATGAGCAGTTCTTC. The whole variable domain, filled in from reference TRBV9 and TRBJ2-1, reads DSGVTQTPKHLITATGQRVTLRCSPRSGDLSVYWYQQSLDQGLQFLIQYYNGEERAKGNILERFSAQQFPDLHSELNLSSLELGDSALYFCASSPIAGGYVRNEQFFGPGTRLTVL.

The V gene is TRBV6-5, the J gene TRBJ2-3; weak D call: TRBD1 (6 bases). Trimming took off 7 bases at V and 2 bases at J, with 16 bases between the two ends. The CDR3 is 15 residues long. The germline V gene encodes CDR1 MNHEY and CDR2 SVGAGI. The CDR3 region has the DNA TGTGCCAGCACCCTACGGCAGGGGTCCACAGATACGCAGTATTTT. Translating gives CASTLRQGSTDTQYF.

A remark on this clone: Additional DNA sequences in this sample encode the identical CDR3. The rearrangement links TRBV7-9 to TRBJ1-5; TRBD1 agrees at 10 bases. Looked up from germline, CDR1 is SEHNR and CDR2 is FQNEAQ (reference sequence). The length of the CDR3 is 15 residues. With 1 base clipped from V and 7 bases from J, the junction kept 4 bases outside the gene matches. The CDR3 loop reads CASSLGTGGHQPQHF. In DNA, the CDR3 is TGTGCCAGCAGCTTAGGGACAGGGGGACACCAGCCCCAGCATTTT.

Details on this clone: Different DNA sequences within this sample yield the same CDR3. The chain uses TRBV19 and TRBJ1-1; D unclear. The CDR3 runs 13 residues. Germline V lookup: CDR1 LNHDA, CDR2 SQIVND (reference sequence). The V end was cut by 5 bases, the J end by 1 base, with 8 bases between. CDR3: CASSLGPNTEAFF. In DNA form, the CDR3 reads TGTGCCAGTAGTTTGGGCCCGAACACTGAAGCTTTCTTT.

V and J are TRBV10-3 and TRBJ2-7, with D maybe TRBD2 (6 bases). Germline CDR1 is ENHRY and CDR2 is SYGVKD. CDR3 size: 16 residues. Deletions cut 3 bases from V and 0 bases from J, with 15 bases between. The chain's CDR3 is CAISDGGLTASYEQYF. DNA for the CDR3: TGTGCCATCAGTGACGGGGGTTTGACCGCCTCCTACGAGCAGTACTTC.

V gene TRBV7-9 combines with J gene TRBJ1-3; no clear D gene. Germline values: CDR1 SEHNR, CDR2 FQNEAQ (reference sequence). Trimming shortened V by 5 bases and J by 0 bases, and 14 bases separated the two germline ends. The CDR3 consists of 16 residues. The DNA for the CDR3 is TGTGCCAGCAGCCCCCCATGGGAAGGCTCTGGAAACACCATATATTTT. It is translated as CASSPPWEGSGNTIYF.

V and J are TRBV18 and TRBJ1-1; 8 positions agree with TRBD1. The CDR3 is made up of 15 amino acids. The V gene's germline CDR1 is KGHSH and CDR2 LQKENI. V trimming: 3 bases; J trimming: 1 base; junction bases outside the gene matches: 4. CDR3: CASSPNRGRNTEAFF. CDR3 sequence (DNA): TGTGCCAGCTCACCTAACAGGGGGAGGAACACTGAAGCTTTCTTT.

This sequence joins TRBV18 and TRBJ2-5, with a possible D match to TRBD1 (7 bases). CDR1 is KGHSH and CDR2 is LQKENI in the germline V gene. V lost 1 base and J lost 2, with 11 bases in between. The CDR3 runs 15 residues. CDR3 DNA sequence: TGTGCCAGCTCACCACTCAGGGGGACTCAAGAGACCCAGTACTTC. Translation: CASSPLRGTQETQYF.

The chain is built from TRBV29-1 and TRBJ2-7; D not resolved. From germline, CDR1 is SQVTM and CDR2 ANQGSEA. Trimming pared 1 base from V and 6 bases from J, leaving 13 bases between. This CDR3 is 13 amino acids long. In DNA, the CDR3 is TGCAGCGTTGAAGGTGGTGGGTTTGGCGAGCAGTACTTC. It codes for CSVEGGGFGEQYF.

This clone appeared a single time. The chain has TRBV7-3 and TRBJ1-1; D unclear. V gave up 1 base and J gave up 1 base, with 10 bases separating them. CDR3 size: 15 residues. Germline assignment: CDR1 SGHTA and CDR2 FQGTGA. The CDR3 DNA follows: TGTGCCAGCAGCTTAAATAGTGGCCCGAACACTGAAGCTTTCTTT. This translates into CASSLNSGPNTEAFF.

The chain has TRBV9 and TRBJ2-1; 14 bases line up with TRBD2. The ends lost 3 bases at V and 7 bases at J; junction bases unmatched: 3. The CDR3 extends over 15 amino acids. Germline CDR1 is SGDLS and CDR2 is YYNGEE. CDR3 bases: TGTGCCAGCAGCGATGGGACTAGCGGGAGTAATGAGCAGTTCTTC. Amino acids: CASSDGTSGSNEQFF.

The chain links TRBV7-2 to TRBJ2-3; 9 positions agree with TRBD2. CDR3 size: 14 residues. The V gene end was trimmed by 10 bases and the J gene end by 2 bases; junction bases not matched to a gene: 7. CDR1 is SGHTA and CDR2 is FQGNSA in the germline V gene. The CDR3 bases are TGTGCCACTGGGGCTAGCGGGAACACAGATACGCAGTATTTT. It specifies CATGASGNTDTQYF.

This chain connects TRBV7-3 to TRBJ2-1, with 12 bases lining up with TRBD2. Germline values: CDR1 SGHTA, CDR2 FQGTGA. This CDR3 spans 16 amino acids. V was clipped by 5 bases and J by 4 bases; unmatched bases: 6. DNA of the CDR3: TGTGCCAGCAGCACGCTAGCGGGAGGGGCATACAATGAGCAGTTCTTC. Its translation is CASSTLAGGAYNEQFF.

This chain connects TRBV29-1 to TRBJ1-1, with 9 bases identical to TRBD1. CDR1 is SQVTM, CDR2 ANQGSEA, per germline. Trimming removed 5 bases from V and 7 bases from J; junction bases left unmatched: 5. There are 12 residues in the CDR3. This CDR3 is CSVYGTGHEAFF. As DNA, the CDR3 is TGCAGCGTTTACGGGACAGGGCATGAAGCTTTCTTT. The full variable domain, rest sourced from reference TRBV29-1 and TRBJ1-1, is SAVISQKPSRDICQRGTSLTIQCQVDSQVTMMFWYRQQPGQSLTLIATANQGSEATYESGFVIDKFPISRPNLTFSTLTVSNMSPEDSSIYLCSVYGTGHEAFFGQGTRLTVV.

The V call is TRBV29-1, the J call TRBJ2-7; possibly TRBD1 or TRBD2 for D (5 bases each). Germline V gives CDR1 SQVTM, CDR2 ANQGSEA. The CDR3 has 16 amino acids. Trimming took 4 bases from V and 0 from J, leaving 19 bases between them. The CDR3, as DNA: TGCAGCGTTGTTCTGGGGACCGGTAGGAGCTCCTACGAGCAGTACTTC. Protein: CSVVLGTGRSSYEQYF.

The genes are TRBV2 and TRBJ2-3; the match to TRBD1 covers 7 bases. Trimming at V came to 5 bases and at J to 4 bases, leaving 15 bases not matched to a gene. Germline V gene sequence: CDR1 SNHLY, CDR2 FYNNEI. The CDR3 has 17 amino acids. The CDR3 region is CASSSFATGTAADTQYF. DNA of the CDR3: TGTGCCAGCAGTTCTTTCGCAACCGGGACAGCAGCAGATACGCAGTATTTT.

The V call is TRBV19, the J call TRBJ1-4; no firm D call. This CDR3 region has 18 residues. V gave up 1 base and J gave up 3 bases, with 18 bases separating them. The germline V gene encodes CDR1 LNHDA and CDR2 SQIVND (reference sequence). The CDR3 protein is CASSIAQSFGGPNEKLFF. Here the CDR3 DNA reads TGTGCCAGTAGTATAGCGCAATCCTTCGGAGGGCCTAATGAAAAACTGTTTTTT.

This chain uses TRBV7-9 with TRBJ1-2; D uncertain. The germline V gene has CDR1 SEHNR and CDR2 FQNEAQ (reference sequence). This CDR3 is built from 15 residues. Trimming took off 5 bases at V and 1 base at J, with 14 bases between the two ends. The CDR3 loop is CASSPKAYLNYGYTF. The DNA for the CDR3 is TGTGCCAGCAGCCCAAAGGCCTATCTTAACTATGGCTACACCTTC.